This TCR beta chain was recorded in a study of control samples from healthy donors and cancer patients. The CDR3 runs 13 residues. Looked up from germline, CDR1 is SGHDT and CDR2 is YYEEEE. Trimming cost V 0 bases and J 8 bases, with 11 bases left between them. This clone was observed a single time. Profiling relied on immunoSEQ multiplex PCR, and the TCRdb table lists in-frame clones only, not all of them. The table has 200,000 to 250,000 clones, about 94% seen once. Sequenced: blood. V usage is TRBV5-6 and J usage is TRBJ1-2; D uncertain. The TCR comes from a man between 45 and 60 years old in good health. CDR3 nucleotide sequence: TGTGCCAGCAGCTTGGGGCAGACTCGAGGCTACACCTTC. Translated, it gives CASSLGQTRGYTF.